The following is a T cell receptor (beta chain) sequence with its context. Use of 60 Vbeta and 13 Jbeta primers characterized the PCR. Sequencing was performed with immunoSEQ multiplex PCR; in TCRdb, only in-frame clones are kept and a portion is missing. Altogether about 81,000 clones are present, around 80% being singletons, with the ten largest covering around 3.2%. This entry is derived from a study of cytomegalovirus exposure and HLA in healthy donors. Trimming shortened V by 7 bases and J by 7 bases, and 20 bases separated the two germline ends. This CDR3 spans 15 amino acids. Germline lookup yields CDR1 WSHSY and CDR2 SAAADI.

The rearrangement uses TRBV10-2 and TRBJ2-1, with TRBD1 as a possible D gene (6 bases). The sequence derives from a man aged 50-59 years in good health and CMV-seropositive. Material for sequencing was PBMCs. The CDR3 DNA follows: TGCGCCAGCAACAGTGGAGACCTACAGGGAAATGAGCAGTTCTTC. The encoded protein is CASNSGDLQGNEQFF.